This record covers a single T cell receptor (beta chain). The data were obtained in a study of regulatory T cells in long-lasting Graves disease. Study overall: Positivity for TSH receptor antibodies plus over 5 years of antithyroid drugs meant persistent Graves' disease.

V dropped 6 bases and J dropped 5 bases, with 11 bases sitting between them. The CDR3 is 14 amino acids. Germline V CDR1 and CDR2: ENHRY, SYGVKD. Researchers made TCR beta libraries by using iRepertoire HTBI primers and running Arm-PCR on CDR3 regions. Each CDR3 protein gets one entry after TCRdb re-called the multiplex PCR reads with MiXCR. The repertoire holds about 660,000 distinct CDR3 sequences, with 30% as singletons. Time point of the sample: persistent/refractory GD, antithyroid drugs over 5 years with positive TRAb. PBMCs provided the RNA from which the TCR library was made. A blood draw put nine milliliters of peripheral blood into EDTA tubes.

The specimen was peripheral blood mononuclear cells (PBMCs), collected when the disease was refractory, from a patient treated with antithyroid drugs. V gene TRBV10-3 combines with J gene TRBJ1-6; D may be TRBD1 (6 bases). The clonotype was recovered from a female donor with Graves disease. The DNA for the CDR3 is TGTGCCATCAGCCGGGACATCAATAATTCACCCCTCCACTTT. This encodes CAISRDINNSPLHF.